The present T cell receptor beta chain was sequenced within a study of blood T cell repertoires in COVID-19. For the study at large: Sample material is recorded as cDNA or gDNA derived from T cells, B-cell-depleted T cells, or PBMCs.

The study drew participants aged about 18 to 95 years from about two dozen US areas. Assignments of participants to cohorts depended upon their own reported clinical history. Authors' analysis steps: Amplification of reference gene primers provided the estimated nucleated cell counts. The method was immunoSEQ multiplex PCR; TCRdb's version includes in-frame clones alone and lacks a portion of them. The V and J calls and the clone size are those of that table, but D and trimming were determined from the DNA. The sample includes 130,000 or so clones, approximately 85% seen only once; the top ten take 3.4%. Germline CDR1 is SNHLY and CDR2 is FYNNEI. The CDR3 length is 19 residues. The V and J ends lost 4 bases and 9 bases, in that order; junction bases with no gene match: 20.

The chain is built from TRBV2 and TRBJ1-6, with 8 positions matching TRBD1. This receptor was obtained from a woman aged 45 to 65 with acute COVID-19. The source material was PBMCs or T cells enriched from blood (not recorded which). The CDR3 region is CASSVLGPSRQGPTSPLHF. The CDR3 DNA reads TGTGCCAGCAGTGTCCTTGGGCCCTCACGACAGGGGCCGACTTCACCCCTCCACTTT.